This TCR beta chain was sequenced for a study of T cell responses to AZD1222 COVID-19 vaccine. A note on this clone: Its antigen remains unknown.

This CDR3 has 13 amino acids. V dropped 7 bases and J dropped 5 bases, with 14 bases sitting between them. Points from the study as a whole: Donors, mostly white British, included more females; clonal diversity was possibly underestimated. Among AZD1222 vaccinees, only 5 to 7 were seropositive at baseline.

TCRdb's table, derived via immunoSEQ multiplex PCR, lists solely in-frame clones and lacks some. This sample has fewer than 130,000 clones; approximately 90% occur once, and the top ten carry around 16%. The V call is TRBV12-3 or TRBV12-4, the J call TRBJ1-1; D is ambiguous. The specimen was peripheral blood, collected 28 days after the second AZD1222 dose. The TCR sequence derives from an adult who received the AZD1222 COVID-19 vaccine. The CDR3 DNA is TGTGCCAGCACTCTCATCCGGGGAACTGAAGCTTTCTTT. As protein: CASTLIRGTEAFF.